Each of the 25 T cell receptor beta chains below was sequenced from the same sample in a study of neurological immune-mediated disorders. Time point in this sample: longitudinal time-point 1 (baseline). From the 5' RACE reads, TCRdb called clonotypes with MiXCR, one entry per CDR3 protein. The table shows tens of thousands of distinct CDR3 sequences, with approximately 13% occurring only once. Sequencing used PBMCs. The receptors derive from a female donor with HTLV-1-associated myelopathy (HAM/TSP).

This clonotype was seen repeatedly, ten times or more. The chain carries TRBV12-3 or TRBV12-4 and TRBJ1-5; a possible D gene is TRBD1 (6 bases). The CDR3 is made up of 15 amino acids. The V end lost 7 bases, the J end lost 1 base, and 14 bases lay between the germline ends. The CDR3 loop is CASTRTGYSNQPQHF. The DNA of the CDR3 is TGTGCCAGCACCAGAACAGGGTACAGCAATCAGCCCCAGCATTTT.

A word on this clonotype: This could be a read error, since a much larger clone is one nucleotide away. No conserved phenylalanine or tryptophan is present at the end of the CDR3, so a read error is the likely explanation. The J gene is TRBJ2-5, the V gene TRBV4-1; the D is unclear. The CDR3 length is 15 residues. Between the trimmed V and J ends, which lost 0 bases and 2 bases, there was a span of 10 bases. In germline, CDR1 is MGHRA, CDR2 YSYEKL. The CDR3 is CASSQDYRRQETQYL. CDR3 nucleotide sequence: TGCGCCAGCAGCCAAGATTACCGCAGACAAGAGACCCAGTACTTA.

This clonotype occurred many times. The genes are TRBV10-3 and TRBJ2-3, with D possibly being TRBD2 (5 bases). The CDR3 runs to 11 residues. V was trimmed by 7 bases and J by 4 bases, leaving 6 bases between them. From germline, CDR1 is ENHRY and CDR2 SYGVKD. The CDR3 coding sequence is TGTGCCATCAAGAGGGCAGATACGCAGTATTTT. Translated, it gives CAIKRADTQYF.

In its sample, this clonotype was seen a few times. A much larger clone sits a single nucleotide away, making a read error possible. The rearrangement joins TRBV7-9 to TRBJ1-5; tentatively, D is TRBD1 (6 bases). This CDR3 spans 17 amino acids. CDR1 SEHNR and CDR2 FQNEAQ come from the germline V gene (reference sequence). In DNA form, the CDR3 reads TGTGACAGCAGCTTAGACAGGCCAGGGAATAGCAATCAGCCCCAGCATTTT. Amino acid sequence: CDSSLDRPGNSNQPQHF. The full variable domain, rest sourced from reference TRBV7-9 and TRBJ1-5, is DTGVSQNPRHKITKRGQNVTFRCDPISEHNRLYWYRQTLGQGPEFLTYFQNEAQLEKSRLLSDRFSAERPKGSFSTLEIQRTEQGDSAMYLCDSSLDRPGNSNQPQHFGDGTRLSIL.

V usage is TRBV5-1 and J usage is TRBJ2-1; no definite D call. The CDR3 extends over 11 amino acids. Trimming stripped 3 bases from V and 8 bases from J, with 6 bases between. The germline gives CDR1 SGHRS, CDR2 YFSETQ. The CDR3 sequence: CASSSGDEQFF. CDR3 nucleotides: TGCGCCAGCAGCTCTGGTGATGAGCAGTTCTTC. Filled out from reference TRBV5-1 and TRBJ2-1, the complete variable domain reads KAGVTQTPRYLIKTRGQQVTLSCSPISGHRSVSWYQQTPGQGLQFLFEYFSETQRNKGNFPGRFSGRQFSNSRSEMNVSTLELGDSALYLCASSSGDEQFFGPGTRLTVL.

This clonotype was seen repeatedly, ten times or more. CDR3: CSASRSGVLSNQPQHF. The CDR3 DNA sequence: TGCAGTGCTAGTAGGTCGGGTGTACTTAGCAATCAGCCCCAGCATTTT. The J gene is TRBJ1-5, the V gene TRBV20-1; no clear D gene. This CDR3 is built from 16 residues. CDR1 and CDR2 (germline): DFQATT, SNEGSKA (reference sequence). V lost 3 bases and J 0 bases, leaving 15 bases between the germline ends.

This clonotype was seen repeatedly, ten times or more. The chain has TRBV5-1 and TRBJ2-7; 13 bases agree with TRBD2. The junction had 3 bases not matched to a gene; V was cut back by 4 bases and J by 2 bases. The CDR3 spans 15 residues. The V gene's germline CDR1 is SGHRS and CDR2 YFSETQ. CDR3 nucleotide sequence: TGCGCCAGCAGCCCGACTAGCGGGGGGCCCTACGAGCAGTACTTC. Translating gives CASSPTSGGPYEQYF.

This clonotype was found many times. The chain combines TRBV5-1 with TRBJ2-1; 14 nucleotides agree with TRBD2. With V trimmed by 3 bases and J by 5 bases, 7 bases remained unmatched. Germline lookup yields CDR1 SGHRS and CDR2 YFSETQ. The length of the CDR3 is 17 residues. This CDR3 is CASSSSPTSGGDNEQFF. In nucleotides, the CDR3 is TGCGCCAGCAGCTCCAGTCCGACTAGCGGGGGGGACAATGAGCAGTTCTTC.

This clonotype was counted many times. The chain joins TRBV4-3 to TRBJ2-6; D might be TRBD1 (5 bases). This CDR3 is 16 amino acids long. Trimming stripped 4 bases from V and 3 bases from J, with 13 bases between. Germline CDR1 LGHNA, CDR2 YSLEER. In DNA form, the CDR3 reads TGCGCCAGCAGCCCAGAAGGGGCAGGTGGGGCCAACGTCCTGACTTTC. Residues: CASSPEGAGGANVLTF.

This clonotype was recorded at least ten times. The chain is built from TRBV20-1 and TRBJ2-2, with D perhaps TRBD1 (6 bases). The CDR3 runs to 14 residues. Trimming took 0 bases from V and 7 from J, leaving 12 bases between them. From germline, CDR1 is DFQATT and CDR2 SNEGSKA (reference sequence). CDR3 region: CSARDRTVNGELFF. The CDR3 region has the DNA TGCAGTGCTAGAGATCGGACAGTCAACGGGGAGCTGTTTTTT.

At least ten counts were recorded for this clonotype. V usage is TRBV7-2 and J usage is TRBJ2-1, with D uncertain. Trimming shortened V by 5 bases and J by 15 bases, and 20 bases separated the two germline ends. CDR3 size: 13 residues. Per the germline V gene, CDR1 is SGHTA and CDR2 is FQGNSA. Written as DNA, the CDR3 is TGTGCCAGCAGCCCCGGGCCAAGGTCCCATCGGTTCTTC. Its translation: CASSPGPRSHRFF.

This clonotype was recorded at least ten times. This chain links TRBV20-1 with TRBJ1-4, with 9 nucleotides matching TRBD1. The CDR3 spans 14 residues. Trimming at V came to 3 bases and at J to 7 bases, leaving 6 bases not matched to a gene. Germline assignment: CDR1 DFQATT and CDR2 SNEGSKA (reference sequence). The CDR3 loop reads CSARGTGRGEKLFF. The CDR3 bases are TGCAGTGCTAGGGGGACAGGGAGGGGTGAAAAACTGTTTTTT.

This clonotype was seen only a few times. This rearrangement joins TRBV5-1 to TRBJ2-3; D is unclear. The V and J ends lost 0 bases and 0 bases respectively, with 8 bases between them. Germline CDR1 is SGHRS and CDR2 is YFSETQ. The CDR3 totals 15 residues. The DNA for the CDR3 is TGCGCCAGCAGCTTGGGAGAGACGAGCACAGATACGCAGTATTTT. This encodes CASSLGETSTDTQYF.

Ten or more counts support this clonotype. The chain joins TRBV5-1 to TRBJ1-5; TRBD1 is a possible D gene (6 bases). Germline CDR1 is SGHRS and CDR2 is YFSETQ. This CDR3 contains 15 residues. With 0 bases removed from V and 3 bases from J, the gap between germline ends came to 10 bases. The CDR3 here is CASSLEGGANQPQHF. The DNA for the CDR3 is TGCGCCAGCAGCTTGGAGGGGGGGGCCAATCAGCCCCAGCATTTT.

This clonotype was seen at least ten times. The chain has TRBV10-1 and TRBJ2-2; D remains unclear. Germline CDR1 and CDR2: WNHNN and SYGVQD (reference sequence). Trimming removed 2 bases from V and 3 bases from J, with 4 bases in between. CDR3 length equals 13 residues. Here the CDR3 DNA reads TGCGCCAGCAGTGAGCGGGACACCGGGGAGCTGTTTTTT. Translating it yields CASSERDTGELFF.

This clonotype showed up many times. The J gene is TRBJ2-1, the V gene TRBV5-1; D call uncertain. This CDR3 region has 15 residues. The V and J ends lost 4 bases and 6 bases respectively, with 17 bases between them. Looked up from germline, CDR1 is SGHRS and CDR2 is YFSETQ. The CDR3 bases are TGCGCCAGCAGCGGCGGTTCGGGCTATTCCAATGAGCAGTTCTTC. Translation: CASSGGSGYSNEQFF.

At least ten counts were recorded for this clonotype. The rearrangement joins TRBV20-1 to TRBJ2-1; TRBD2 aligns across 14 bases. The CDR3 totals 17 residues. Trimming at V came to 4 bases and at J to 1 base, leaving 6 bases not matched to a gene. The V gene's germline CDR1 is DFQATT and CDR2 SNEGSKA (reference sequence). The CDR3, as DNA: TGCAGTGCTACCGGGACTAGCGGGGGTAGGTCCTACAATGAGCAGTTCTTC. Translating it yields CSATGTSGGRSYNEQFF.

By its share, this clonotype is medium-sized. CDR3 amino acids: CGGGGDTDTQYF. CDR3 sequence (DNA): TGCGGCGGGGGCGGGGACACAGATACGCAGTATTTT. This rearrangement joins TRBV20-1 to TRBJ2-3; D may be TRBD2 (7 bases). This CDR3 has 12 residues. The germline CDR1 and CDR2 sequences are DFQATT and SNEGSKA (reference sequence).

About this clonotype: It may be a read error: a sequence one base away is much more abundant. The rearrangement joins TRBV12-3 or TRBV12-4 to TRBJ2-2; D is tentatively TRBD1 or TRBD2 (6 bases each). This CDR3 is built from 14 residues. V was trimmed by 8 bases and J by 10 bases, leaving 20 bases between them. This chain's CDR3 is CASRPGGRAVELFF. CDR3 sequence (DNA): TGTGCCAGCCGTCCTGGGGGGCGTGCCGTGGAGCTGTTTTTT.

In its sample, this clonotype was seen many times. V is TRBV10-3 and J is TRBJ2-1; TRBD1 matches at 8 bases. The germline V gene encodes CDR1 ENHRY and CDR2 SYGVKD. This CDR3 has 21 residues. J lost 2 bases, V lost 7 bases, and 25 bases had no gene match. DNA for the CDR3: TGTGCCATCACTCGTGGTGGTCTGGCCCTAGACAGGGGAGAGCCCTACAATGAGCAGTTCTTC. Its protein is CAITRGGLALDRGEPYNEQFF.

The CDR3 is CASSQNRGLGYGYTF. The CDR3 nucleotides read TGTGCCAGCAGTCAGAACAGGGGGCTCGGCTATGGCTACACCTTC. The chain recombines TRBV12-3 or TRBV12-4 with TRBJ1-2; 9 bases map to TRBD1. There are 15 residues in the CDR3. The ends lost 5 bases at V and 4 bases at J; junction bases unmatched: 8.

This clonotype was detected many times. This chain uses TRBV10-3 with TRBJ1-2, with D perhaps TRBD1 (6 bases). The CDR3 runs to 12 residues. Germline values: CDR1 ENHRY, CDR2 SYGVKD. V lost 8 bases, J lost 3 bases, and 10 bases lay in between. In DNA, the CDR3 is TGTGCCATCGGGGGCCGGGACTATGGCTACACCTTC. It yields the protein CAIGGRDYGYTF.

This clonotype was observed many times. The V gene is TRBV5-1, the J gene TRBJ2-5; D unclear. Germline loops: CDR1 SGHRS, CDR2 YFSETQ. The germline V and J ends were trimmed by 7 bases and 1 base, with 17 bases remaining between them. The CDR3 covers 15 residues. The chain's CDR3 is CASAPGRVAQETQYF. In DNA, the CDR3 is TGCGCCAGCGCGCCCGGTAGGGTCGCCCAAGAGACCCAGTACTTC.

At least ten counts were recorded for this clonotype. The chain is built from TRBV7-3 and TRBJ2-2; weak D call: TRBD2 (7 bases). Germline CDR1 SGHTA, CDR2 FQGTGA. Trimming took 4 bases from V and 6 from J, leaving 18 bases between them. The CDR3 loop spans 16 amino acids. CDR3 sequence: CASSSTGGGRPGELFF. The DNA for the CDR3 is TGTGCCAGCAGCTCCACTGGGGGGGGCAGGCCCGGGGAGCTGTTTTTT.

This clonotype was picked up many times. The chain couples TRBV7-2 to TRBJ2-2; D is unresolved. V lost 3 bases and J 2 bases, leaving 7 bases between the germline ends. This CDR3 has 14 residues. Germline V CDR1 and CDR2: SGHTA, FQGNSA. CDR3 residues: CASSFQTNTGELFF. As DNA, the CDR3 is TGTGCCAGCAGCTTTCAGACCAACACCGGGGAGCTGTTTTTT.